This entry concerns a single T cell receptor beta chain. The target antigen is unknown. This record comes from a study of glioma-infiltrating T cells after dendritic cell vaccination. Across the study: The vaccine used monocyte-derived dendritic cells pulsed overnight with autologous tumor lysate. Overall study results and limits: Higher TCR clonality did not directly relate to longer survival.

Method: immunoSEQ multiplex PCR; TCRdb's copy keeps in-frame clones and lacks some. The table records just under 100,000 clones, approximately 80% of them present only once. Germline CDR1 and CDR2: LNHDA and SQIVND (reference sequence). The CDR3 has 16 amino acids. Trimming cost V 7 bases and J 2 bases, with 18 bases left between them. The time point here: after dendritic cell vaccination, including at tumor progression/relapse. The TCR sequence derives from a human donor with glioblastoma. The V gene is TRBV19, the J gene TRBJ1-5; TRBD1 might be the D (5 bases). The specimen comprised blood, sampled after dendritic cell vaccination. The CDR3 loop is CASTERVGGGNQPQHF. As DNA, the CDR3 is TGTGCCAGTACCGAAAGGGTGGGAGGGGGCAATCAGCCCCAGCATTTT. Using reference TRBV19 and TRBJ1-5 for the parts outside the CDR3, the full variable domain is DGGITQSPKYLFRKEGQNVTLSCEQNLNHDAMYWYRQDPGQGLRLIYYSQIVNDFQKGDIAEGYSVSREKKESFPLTVTSAQKNPTAFYLCASTERVGGGNQPQHFGDGTRLSIL.